The source of this TCR beta chain is a study of T-cell memory formation after mild COVID-19. Study in general: There were largely donor-specific TCR clusters.

A single record per CDR3 protein comes from TCRdb applying MiXCR to the 5' RACE reads. This sample has about 130,000 distinct CDR3 sequences, with approximately 5.9% found just once. Germline CDR1 reads MNHEY; CDR2 reads SMNVEV (reference sequence). The J segment lost 6 bases and the V segment lost 5 bases, leaving 9 bases of the junction unmatched. This CDR3 has 14 amino acids. J is TRBJ1-2 and V is TRBV27; 7 nucleotides match TRBD1. The sequenced sample consisted of PBMCs or a T cell subset sorted from them (not recorded which). This clonotype originated in an adult woman who had mild COVID-19 (a few samples of this study predate the infection). Cell type and time point are not known. The CDR3 bases are TGTGCCAGCAGTGTCTCCCAGGGGGTGGATGGCTACACCTTC. This translates into CASSVSQGVDGYTF.